This entry features one T cell receptor (beta chain) sequence. CDR3 length: 13 amino acids. Per germline, CDR1 LNHDA and CDR2 SQIVND (reference sequence). Deletions cut 7 bases from V and 3 bases from J, with 9 bases between. The source of the sample is a study of control samples from healthy donors and cancer patients. Some clones are missing from TCRdb's copy, which holds only in-frame ones; the method was immunoSEQ multiplex PCR. The data show approximately 170,000 clones, around 94% seen once. The TCR originated in a man in his thirties or forties in good health. The source material was blood. The genes are TRBV19 and TRBJ2-2; D is ambiguous. CDR3 sequence: CASIALDTGELFF. The CDR3 bases are TGTGCCAGTATCGCTTTGGACACCGGGGAGCTGTTTTTT.